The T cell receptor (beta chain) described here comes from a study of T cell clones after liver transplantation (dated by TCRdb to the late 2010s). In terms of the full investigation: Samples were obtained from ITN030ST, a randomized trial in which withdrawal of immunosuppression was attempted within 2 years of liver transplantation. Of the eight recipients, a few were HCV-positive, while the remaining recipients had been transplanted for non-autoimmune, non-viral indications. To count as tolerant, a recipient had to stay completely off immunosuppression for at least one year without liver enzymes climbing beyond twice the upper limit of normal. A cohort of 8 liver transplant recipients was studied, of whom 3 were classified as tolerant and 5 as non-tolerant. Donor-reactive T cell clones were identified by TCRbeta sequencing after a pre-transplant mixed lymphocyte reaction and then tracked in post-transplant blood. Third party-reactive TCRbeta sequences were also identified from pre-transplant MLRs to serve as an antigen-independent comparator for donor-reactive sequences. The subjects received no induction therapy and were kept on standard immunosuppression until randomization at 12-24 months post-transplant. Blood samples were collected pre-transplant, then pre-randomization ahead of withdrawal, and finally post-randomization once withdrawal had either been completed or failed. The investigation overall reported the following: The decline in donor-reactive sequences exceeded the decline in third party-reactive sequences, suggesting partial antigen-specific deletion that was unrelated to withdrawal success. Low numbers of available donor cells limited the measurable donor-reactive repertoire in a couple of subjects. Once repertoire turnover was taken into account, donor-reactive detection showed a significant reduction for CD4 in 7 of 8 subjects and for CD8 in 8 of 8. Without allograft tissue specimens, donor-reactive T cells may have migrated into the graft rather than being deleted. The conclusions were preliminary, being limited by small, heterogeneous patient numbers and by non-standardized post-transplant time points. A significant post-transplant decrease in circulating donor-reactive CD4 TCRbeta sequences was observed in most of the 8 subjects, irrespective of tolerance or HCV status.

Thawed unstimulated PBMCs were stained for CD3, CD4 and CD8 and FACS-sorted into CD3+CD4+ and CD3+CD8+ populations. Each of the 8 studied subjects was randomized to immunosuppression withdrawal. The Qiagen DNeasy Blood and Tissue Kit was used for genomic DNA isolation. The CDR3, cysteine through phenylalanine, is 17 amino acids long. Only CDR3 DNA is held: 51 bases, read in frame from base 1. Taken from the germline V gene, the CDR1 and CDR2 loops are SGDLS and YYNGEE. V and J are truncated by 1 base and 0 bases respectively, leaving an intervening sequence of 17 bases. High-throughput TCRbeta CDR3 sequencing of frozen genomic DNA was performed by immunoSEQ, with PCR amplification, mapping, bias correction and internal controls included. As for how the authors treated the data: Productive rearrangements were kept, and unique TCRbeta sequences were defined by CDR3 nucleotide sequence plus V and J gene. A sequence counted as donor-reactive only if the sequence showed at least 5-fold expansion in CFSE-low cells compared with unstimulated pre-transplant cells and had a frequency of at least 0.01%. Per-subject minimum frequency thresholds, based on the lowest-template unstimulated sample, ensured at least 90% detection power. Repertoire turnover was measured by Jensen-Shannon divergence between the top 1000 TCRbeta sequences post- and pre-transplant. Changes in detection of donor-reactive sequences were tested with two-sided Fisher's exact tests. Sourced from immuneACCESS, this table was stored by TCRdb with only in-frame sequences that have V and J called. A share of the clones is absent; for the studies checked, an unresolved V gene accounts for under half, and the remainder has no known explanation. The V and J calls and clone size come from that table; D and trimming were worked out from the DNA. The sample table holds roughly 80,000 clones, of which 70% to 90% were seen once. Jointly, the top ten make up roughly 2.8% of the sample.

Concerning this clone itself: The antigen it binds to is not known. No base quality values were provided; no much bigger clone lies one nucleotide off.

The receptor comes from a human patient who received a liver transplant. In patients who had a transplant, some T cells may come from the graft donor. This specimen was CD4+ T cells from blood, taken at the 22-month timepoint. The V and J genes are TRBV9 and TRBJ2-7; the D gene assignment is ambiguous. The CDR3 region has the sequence CASSVSEATPSSYEQYF. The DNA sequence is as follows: TGTGCCAGCAGCGTAAGTGAAGCGACACCCAGCTCCTACGAGCAGTACTTC.